The present T cell receptor (beta chain) was sequenced within a study of blood T cell repertoires in COVID-19. Whole-study context: Samples taken during acute and convalescent COVID-19 were collected in the United States, Italy and Spain.

Membership in each cohort depended on participant-reported clinical history. Method: immunoSEQ multiplex PCR; TCRdb's copy keeps in-frame clones and lacks some. The repertoire consists of about 180,000 clones, with nearly 90% occurring once and the leading ten covering around 2.3%. J was trimmed by 7 bases and V by 5 bases; bases with no gene match: 13. CDR1 is LGHDT and CDR2 is YNNKEL in the germline V gene (reference sequence). The CDR3 is made up of 16 amino acids. The chain recombines TRBV3-1 (or the pseudogene TRBV3-2) with TRBJ2-1; 8 bases fit TRBD2. The material sequenced was PBMCs or T cells enriched from blood (not recorded which). The receptor's source is a woman aged 40 to 50 with acute COVID-19. In DNA form, the CDR3 reads TGTGCCAGCAGCTCTTCGGGAGGGCCGAGGAGGAATGAGCAGTTCTTC. Protein: CASSSSGGPRRNEQFF.